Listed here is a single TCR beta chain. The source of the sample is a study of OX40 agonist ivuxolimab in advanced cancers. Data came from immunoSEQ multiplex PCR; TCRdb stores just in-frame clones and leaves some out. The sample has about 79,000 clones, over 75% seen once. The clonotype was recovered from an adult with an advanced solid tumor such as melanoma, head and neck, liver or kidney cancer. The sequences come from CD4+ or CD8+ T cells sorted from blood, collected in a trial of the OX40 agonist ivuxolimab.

The CDR3 DNA follows: TGCGCCAGCAGCTTGGGAGCAGGGGGCGTTGGGGCCAACGTCCTGACTTTC. The encoded protein is CASSLGAGGVGANVLTF. This rearrangement joins TRBV5-1 to TRBJ2-6; 8 nucleotides agree with TRBD1. The CDR3 is 17 residues long. Germline CDR1 reads SGHRS; CDR2 reads YFSETQ. After removal of 0 bases from V and 3 bases from J, the junction contained 5 bases not matched to a gene. Using reference TRBV5-1 and TRBJ2-6 for the parts outside the CDR3, the full variable domain is KAGVTQTPRYLIKTRGQQVTLSCSPISGHRSVSWYQQTPGQGLQFLFEYFSETQRNKGNFPGRFSGRQFSNSRSEMNVSTLELGDSALYLCASSLGAGGVGANVLTFGAGSRLTVL.